This is a list of T cell receptor beta chains from one sample in a study of response to subunit inactivated influenza vaccine. TCRdb reprocessed the RT-PCR reads via MiXCR and lists one record per CDR3 protein. The sample contains around 480,000 distinct CDR3 sequences, 16% of which appear only once. Sequenced here: CD4+ T cells sorted from PBMCs, sampled roughly 24 months after vaccination. These receptors originate from a man aged 50 to 69 who received an inactivated influenza vaccine. The CDR3 runs from the conserved cysteine through the conserved F or W. D genes are given only for firm matches. For some rows the clone size is stated as once, few or many, or as a class when expanded; others skip it.

V gene: TRBV7-2
D gene: NA
clone size: NA
J gene: TRBJ1-1
CDR3 protein: CASSPAGTLLMNTEAFF
CDR3 DNA: TGTGCCAGCAGCCCTGCGGGGACACTCCTTATGAACACTGAAGCTTTCTTT

V gene: TRBV7-9
D gene: NA
clone size: NA
J gene: TRBJ1-1
CDR3 protein: CASSGGLEAFF
CDR3 DNA: TGTGCCAGCAGCGGAGGACTTGAAGCTTTCTTT

V gene: TRBV18
D gene: NA
clone size: NA
J gene: TRBJ1-1
CDR3 protein: CASSGSTVLNEAFF
CDR3 DNA: TGTGCCAGCTCAGGGTCGACAGTGCTAAATGAAGCTTTCTTT

V gene: TRBV12-3/TRBV12-4
D gene: TRBD2
clone size: few
J gene: TRBJ2-3
CDR3 protein: CASSPGAGGPSTDTQYF
CDR3 DNA: TGTGCCAGCAGTCCTGGAGCGGGGGGTCCTAGCACAGATACGCAGTATTTT

V gene: TRBV11-2
D gene: TRBD1
clone size: many
J gene: TRBJ2-7
CDR3 protein: CASSPIYIGTGAYEQYF
CDR3 DNA: TGTGCCAGCAGCCCCATCTACATTGGGACAGGGGCCTACGAGCAGTACTTC

V gene: TRBV24-1
D gene: NA
clone size: few
J gene: TRBJ2-2
CDR3 protein: CATSDLSGARTGELFF
CDR3 DNA: TGTGCCACCAGTGATTTGAGTGGGGCTCGGACCGGGGAGCTGTTTTTT

V gene: TRBV5-1
D gene: TRBD2
clone size: many
J gene: TRBJ2-1
CDR3 protein: CASSSSGSSYNEQFF
CDR3 DNA: TGTGCCAGCAGCTCTAGCGGGAGCTCCTACAATGAGCAGTTCTTC

V gene: TRBV15
D gene: NA
clone size: few
J gene: TRBJ2-7
CDR3 protein: CATSRKQGSEQYF
CDR3 DNA: TGTGCCACCAGCAGGAAACAGGGTTCCGAGCAGTACTTC

V gene: TRBV7-8
D gene: TRBD1
clone size: few
J gene: TRBJ1-1
CDR3 protein: CASSLARGLGTEAFF
CDR3 DNA: TGTGCCAGCAGCTTAGCGAGGGGGCTCGGCACTGAAGCTTTCTTT

V gene: TRBV7-8
D gene: NA
clone size: few
J gene: TRBJ1-5
CDR3 protein: CASSPDWKGNQPQHF
CDR3 DNA: TGTGCCAGCAGCCCAGACTGGAAGGGCAATCAGCCCCAGCATTTT

V gene: TRBV12-3/TRBV12-4
D gene: NA
clone size: NA
J gene: TRBJ1-3
CDR3 protein: CASRDQGTVGSGNTIYF
CDR3 DNA: TGTGCCAGCAGGGACCAAGGGACGGTCGGCTCTGGAAACACCATATATTTT

V gene: TRBV7-6
D gene: NA
clone size: few
J gene: TRBJ2-1
CDR3 protein: CASSLDVEQFF
CDR3 DNA: TGTGCCAGCAGCTTGGACGTCGAGCAGTTCTTC

V gene: TRBV7-9
D gene: TRBD2
clone size: NA
J gene: TRBJ2-1
CDR3 protein: CASSSVLASGVHNEQFF
CDR3 DNA: TGTGCCAGCAGCTCCGTGTTAGCTAGCGGGGTACACAATGAGCAGTTCTTC

V gene: TRBV15
D gene: NA
clone size: few
J gene: TRBJ1-5
CDR3 protein: CATSRRVGLQHF
CDR3 DNA: TGTGCCACCAGCAGGAGAGTAGGGTTGCAGCATTTT

V gene: TRBV20-1
D gene: NA
clone size: few
J gene: TRBJ2-2
CDR3 protein: CSAKSVSNTGELFF
CDR3 DNA: TGCAGTGCTAAGAGCGTGTCGAACACCGGGGAGCTGTTTTTT

V gene: TRBV5-1
D gene: TRBD1
clone size: many
J gene: TRBJ2-5
CDR3 protein: CASSGQGGPETQYF
CDR3 DNA: TGCGCCAGCAGCGGACAGGGTGGTCCGGAGACCCAGTACTTC

V gene: TRBV7-9
D gene: NA
clone size: few
J gene: TRBJ2-2
CDR3 protein: CASSLSRISNTGELFF
CDR3 DNA: TGTGCCAGCAGCCTAAGTCGCATATCGAACACCGGGGAGCTGTTTTTT

V gene: TRBV3-1
D gene: TRBD2
clone size: once
J gene: TRBJ2-3
CDR3 protein: CARWSGSGGTYSSTDTQYF
CDR3 DNA: TGTGCCCGCTGGTCGGGTAGCGGGGGGACCTATTCGAGCACAGATACGCAGTATTTT

V gene: TRBV5-6
D gene: NA
clone size: NA
J gene: TRBJ2-2
CDR3 protein: CASSTDQTGELFF
CDR3 DNA: TGTGCCAGCAGCACTGACCAAACCGGGGAGCTGTTTTTT

V gene: TRBV5-1
D gene: NA
clone size: NA
J gene: TRBJ2-5
CDR3 protein: CASGDPSQGKETQYF
CDR3 DNA: TGCGCCAGCGGCGACCCATCACAGGGAAAAGAGACCCAGTACTTC

V gene: TRBV7-2
D gene: TRBD1
clone size: few
J gene: TRBJ1-1
CDR3 protein: CASSAFTGGTEAFF
CDR3 DNA: TGTGCCAGCAGCGCATTTACAGGGGGCACTGAAGCTTTCTTT

V gene: TRBV11-2
D gene: NA
clone size: NA
J gene: TRBJ2-5
CDR3 protein: CASSLADSSQETQYF
CDR3 DNA: TGTGCCAGCAGCTTAGCGGACAGCAGTCAAGAGACCCAGTACTTC

V gene: TRBV12-3/TRBV12-4
D gene: TRBD2
clone size: many
J gene: TRBJ2-5
CDR3 protein: CASSPTTSGSRETQYF
CDR3 DNA: TGTGCCAGCAGTCCTACGACTAGCGGGAGTCGGGAGACCCAGTACTTC

V gene: TRBV27
D gene: TRBD1
clone size: NA
J gene: TRBJ2-1
CDR3 protein: CASRRTGDYNEQFF
CDR3 DNA: TGTGCCAGCAGGCGAACAGGGGACTACAATGAGCAGTTCTTC

V gene: TRBV6-2/TRBV6-3
D gene: TRBD2
clone size: few
J gene: TRBJ2-4
CDR3 protein: CASSYSNQSGGKNIQYF
CDR3 DNA: TGTGCCAGCAGTTACTCGAATCAGAGCGGGGGCAAAAACATTCAGTACTTC

V gene: TRBV7-3
D gene: NA
clone size: NA
J gene: TRBJ2-3
CDR3 protein: CASSLTAPTDTQYF
CDR3 DNA: TGTGCCAGCAGCTTAACAGCACCTACGGATACGCAGTATTTT

V gene: TRBV19
D gene: NA
clone size: few
J gene: TRBJ1-5
CDR3 protein: CASSIKMSLPQHF
CDR3 DNA: TGTGCCAGTAGTATCAAGATGTCCCTGCCCCAGCATTTT

V gene: TRBV5-1
D gene: TRBD1
clone size: NA
J gene: TRBJ2-3
CDR3 protein: CASSQRQGSPTDTQYF
CDR3 DNA: TGCGCCAGCAGCCAAAGACAGGGGTCTCCCACAGATACGCAGTATTTT

V gene: TRBV6-2/TRBV6-3
D gene: NA
clone size: NA
J gene: TRBJ1-1
CDR3 protein: CASTRPMNTEAFF
CDR3 DNA: TGTGCCAGCACCAGACCGATGAACACTGAAGCTTTCTTT

V gene: TRBV29-1
D gene: NA
clone size: NA
J gene: TRBJ1-3
CDR3 protein: CSVEQGHEDTIYF
CDR3 DNA: TGCAGCGTTGAACAGGGACATGAAGACACCATATATTTT

V gene: TRBV6-6
D gene: NA
clone size: few
J gene: TRBJ2-7
CDR3 protein: CASSPRRDEQYF
CDR3 DNA: TGTGCCAGCAGCCCACGGCGAGACGAGCAGTACTTC

V gene: TRBV20-1
D gene: NA
clone size: NA
J gene: TRBJ2-7
CDR3 protein: CSARAISYEQYF
CDR3 DNA: TGCAGTGCGAGGGCCATCTCCTACGAGCAGTACTTC

V gene: TRBV5-1
D gene: NA
clone size: once
J gene: TRBJ2-1
CDR3 protein: CASSLRGGHEQFF
CDR3 DNA: TGCGCCAGCAGCTTAAGGGGGGGCCATGAGCAGTTCTTC

V gene: TRBV6-6
D gene: TRBD2
clone size: many
J gene: TRBJ2-7
CDR3 protein: CASVAGAPYEQYF
CDR3 DNA: TGTGCCAGCGTAGCGGGAGCGCCCTACGAGCAGTACTTC

V gene: TRBV11-2
D gene: NA
clone size: many
J gene: TRBJ2-4
CDR3 protein: CASSPDRFLAKNIQYF
CDR3 DNA: TGTGCCAGCAGCCCAGACAGGTTTCTAGCCAAAAACATTCAGTACTTC

V gene: TRBV20-1
D gene: NA
clone size: NA
J gene: TRBJ2-5
CDR3 protein: CSASPRGMTQYF
CDR3 DNA: TGCAGTGCTAGTCCTCGGGGTATGACCCAGTACTTC

V gene: TRBV7-2
D gene: TRBD1
clone size: NA
J gene: TRBJ1-1
CDR3 protein: CASSLSGGEVAFF
CDR3 DNA: TGTGCCAGCAGCCTCTCAGGGGGCGAGGTGGCTTTCTTT

V gene: TRBV10-3
D gene: NA
clone size: NA
J gene: TRBJ2-5
CDR3 protein: CAISEGRGGETQYF
CDR3 DNA: TGTGCCATCAGTGAGGGCAGGGGGGGAGAGACCCAGTACTTC

V gene: TRBV20-1
D gene: NA
clone size: NA
J gene: TRBJ1-5
CDR3 protein: CSASGQRDQPQHF
CDR3 DNA: TGCAGTGCTAGCGGGCAGCGAGATCAGCCCCAGCATTTT

V gene: TRBV28
D gene: NA
clone size: NA
J gene: TRBJ1-1
CDR3 protein: CASSLIFGAASQNTEAFF
CDR3 DNA: TGTGCCAGCAGTTTAATCTTCGGGGCAGCCTCACAGAACACTGAAGCTTTCTTT